This passage covers 4 T cell receptor beta chains from one sample sequenced in a study of OX40 agonist ivuxolimab in advanced cancers. The data were produced by immunoSEQ multiplex PCR, yet TCRdb's version contains in-frame clones alone and is incomplete. The table has fewer than 50,000 clones, nearly 90% seen once. Sample: CD4+ or CD8+ T cells sorted from blood, taken in a trial of the OX40 agonist ivuxolimab. The receptors stem from an adult with an advanced solid tumor such as melanoma, head and neck, liver or kidney cancer.

This chain links TRBV4-3 with TRBJ2-7; the D gene could be TRBD1 or TRBD2 (5 bases each). Trimming removed 0 bases at V and 0 bases at J, with 12 bases between. The CDR3 covers 16 residues. The germline CDR1 and CDR2 sequences are LGHNA and YSLEER. The CDR3 DNA reads TGCGCCAGCAGCCAAGAATGGGACGGATTCTCCTACGAGCAGTACGTC. It translates to CASSQEWDGFSYEQYV.

This rearrangement joins TRBV5-1 to TRBJ2-5; D is undetermined. CDR1 and CDR2 (germline): SGHRS, YFSETQ. CDR3 length: 14 amino acids. Between the trimmed V and J ends, which lost 4 bases and 0 bases, there was a span of 10 bases. The CDR3: CASSPLGNQETQYF. CDR3 in DNA: TGCGCCAGCAGCCCACTGGGAAACCAAGAGACCCAGTACTTC.

The rearrangement joins TRBV5-4 to TRBJ1-5; maybe TRBD1 (5 bases). From germline, CDR1 is SGHNT and CDR2 YYREEE (reference sequence). The CDR3 runs to 15 residues. The ends were cut back, 2 bases at V and 6 bases at J, with 15 bases in the middle. The CDR3 DNA follows: TGTGCCAGCAGCTTACTTACCCGGGGGGGTCAGCCCCAGCATTTT. It codes for CASSLLTRGGQPQHF.

V gene TRBV6-1 combines with J gene TRBJ2-3; 9 nucleotides match TRBD2. Looked up from germline, CDR1 is MNHNS and CDR2 is SASEGT. With 10 bases clipped from V and 2 bases from J, the junction kept 7 bases outside the gene matches. This CDR3 spans 14 amino acids. The CDR3 DNA reads TGTGCCACCAAGGCGGGGGGGCTCACAGATACGCAGTATTTT. It codes for CATKAGGLTDTQYF.